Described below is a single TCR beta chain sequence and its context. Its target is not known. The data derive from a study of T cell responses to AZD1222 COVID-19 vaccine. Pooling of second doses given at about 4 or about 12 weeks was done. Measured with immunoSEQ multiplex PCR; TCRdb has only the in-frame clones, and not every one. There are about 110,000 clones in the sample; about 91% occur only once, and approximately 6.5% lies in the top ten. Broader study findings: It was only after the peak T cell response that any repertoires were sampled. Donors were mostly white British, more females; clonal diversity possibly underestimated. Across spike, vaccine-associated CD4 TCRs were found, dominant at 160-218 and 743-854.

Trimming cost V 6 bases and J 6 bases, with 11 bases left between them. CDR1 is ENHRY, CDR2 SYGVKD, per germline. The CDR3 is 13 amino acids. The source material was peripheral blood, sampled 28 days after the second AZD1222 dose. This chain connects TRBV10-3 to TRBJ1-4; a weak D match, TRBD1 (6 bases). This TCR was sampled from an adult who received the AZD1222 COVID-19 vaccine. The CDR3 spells CAIRGGRDEKLFF. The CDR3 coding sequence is TGTGCCATCAGAGGGGGACGGGATGAAAAACTGTTTTTT.